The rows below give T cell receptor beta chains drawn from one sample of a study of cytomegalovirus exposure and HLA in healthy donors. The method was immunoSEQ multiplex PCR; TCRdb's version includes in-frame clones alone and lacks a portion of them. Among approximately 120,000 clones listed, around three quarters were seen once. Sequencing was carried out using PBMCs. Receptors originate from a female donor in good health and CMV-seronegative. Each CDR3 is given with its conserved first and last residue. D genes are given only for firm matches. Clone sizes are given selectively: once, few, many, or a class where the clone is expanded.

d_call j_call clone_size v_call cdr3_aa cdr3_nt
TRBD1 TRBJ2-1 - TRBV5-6 CASSWGQGLNEQFF TGTGCCAGCAGCTGGGGACAGGGACTAAATGAGCAGTTCTTC
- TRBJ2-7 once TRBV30 CAWSIADEQYF TGTGCCTGGAGTATCGCGGACGAGCAGTACTTC
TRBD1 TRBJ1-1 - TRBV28 CASSYRGLNTEAFF TGTGCCAGCAGCTACAGGGGTTTGAACACTGAAGCTTTCTTT
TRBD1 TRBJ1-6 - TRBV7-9 CSSSLAGGGGLGNSPLHF TGTTCCAGCAGCTTAGCAGGGGGGGGAGGCCTGGGGAATTCACCCCTCCACTTT
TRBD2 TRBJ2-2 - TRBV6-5 CASSYSASGATGELFF TGTGCCAGCAGTTACTCGGCTAGCGGGGCTACCGGGGAGCTGTTTTTT
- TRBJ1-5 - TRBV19 CASTTTDLNQPQHF TGTGCCAGTACGACAACAGACCTCAATCAGCCCCAGCATTTT
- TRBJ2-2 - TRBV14 CASSHFNRVSTGELFF TGTGCCAGCAGCCACTTTAATCGGGTTTCCACCGGGGAGCTGTTTTTT
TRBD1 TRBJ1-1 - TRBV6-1 CASSLDRGTEAFF TGTGCCAGCAGCCTCGACAGGGGGACTGAAGCTTTCTTT
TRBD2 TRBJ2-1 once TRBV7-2 CASSFARTSLSSYNEQFF TGTGCCAGCAGCTTCGCACGGACTAGCCTGAGCTCCTACAATGAGCAGTTCTTC
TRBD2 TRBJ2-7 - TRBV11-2 CASSLGGDSSYEQYF TGTGCCAGCAGCTTGGGAGGGGATAGCTCCTACGAGCAGTACTTC
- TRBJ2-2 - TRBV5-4 CASSSTVTIGELFF TGTGCCAGCAGCTCGACAGTAACGATCGGGGAGCTGTTTTTT
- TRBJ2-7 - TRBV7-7 CASSLSFGYEQYF TGTGCCAGCAGCTTATCTTTCGGCTACGAGCAGTACTTC
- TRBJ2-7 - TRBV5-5 CASSFGGAAYEQYF TGTGCCAGCAGCTTCGGTGGGGCCGCCTACGAGCAGTACTTC
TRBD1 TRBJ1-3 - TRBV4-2 CASSRTPPGQGAGNTIYF TGTGCCAGCAGCCGCACACCCCCGGGACAGGGGGCTGGAAACACCATATATTTT
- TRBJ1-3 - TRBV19 CASLPNVQGAGNTIYF TGTGCCAGTTTGCCTAATGTACAGGGTGCTGGAAACACCATATATTTT
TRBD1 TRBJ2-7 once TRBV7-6 CASSERTGSHEQYF TGTGCCAGCAGCGAACGGACAGGGTCTCACGAGCAGTACTTC
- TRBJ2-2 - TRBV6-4 CASSGTNTGELFF TGTGCCAGCAGTGGGACAAACACCGGGGAGCTGTTTTTT
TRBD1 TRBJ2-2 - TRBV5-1 CASSPGQVMISGELFF TGCGCCAGCAGCCCGGGACAGGTGATGATAAGCGGGGAGCTGTTTTTT
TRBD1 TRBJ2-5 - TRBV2 CASQGVSETQYF TGTGCCAGCCAGGGGGTGTCAGAGACCCAGTACTTC
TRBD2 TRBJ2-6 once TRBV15 CATSRDVAGNSGANVLTF TGTGCCACCAGCAGAGACGTAGCGGGGAACTCTGGGGCCAACGTCCTGACTTTC
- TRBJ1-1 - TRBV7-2 CASGAEAFF TGTGCCAGCGGAGCTGAAGCTTTCTTT
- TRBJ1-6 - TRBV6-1 CASSEIDSNDSPLHF TGTGCCAGCAGTGAAATAGACAGCAATGATTCACCCCTCCACTTT
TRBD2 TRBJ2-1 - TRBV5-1 CASSLGTSSALIHEQFF TGCGCCAGCAGCCTCGGGACTAGCTCCGCGCTGATTCATGAGCAGTTCTTC
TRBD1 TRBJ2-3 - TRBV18 CASSLPRDRGLTDTQYF TGTGCCAGCTCACTTCCCCGGGACAGGGGGCTGACAGATACGCAGTATTTT
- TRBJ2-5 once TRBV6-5 CASRIGETQYF TGTGCCAGCAGGATCGGGGAGACCCAGTACTTC
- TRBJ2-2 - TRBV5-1 CASSMNGVRELFF TGCGCCAGCAGCATGAATGGAGTCCGGGAGCTGTTTTTT
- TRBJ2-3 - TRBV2 CASRDSYVSTDTQYF TGTGCCAGCAGAGACAGCTACGTTAGCACAGATACGCAGTATTTT
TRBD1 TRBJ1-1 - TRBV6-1 CASSPTGAVGTEAFF TGTGCCAGCAGCCCGACAGGGGCCGTGGGCACTGAAGCTTTCTTT
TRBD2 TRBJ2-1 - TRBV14 CASSPSALGLATMYNEQFF TGTGCCAGCAGCCCAAGCGCACTAGGACTAGCGACTATGTACAATGAGCAGTTCTTC